One and the same sample provided the 20 T cell receptor beta chains below, sequenced in a study of blood T cells in healthy people across ages. The authors ran a second PCR of about 6 to 12 cycles using a sample-barcoded 5' primer and a J-beta primer mix. MiXCR was run by TCRdb on the 5' RACE reads, yielding one entry per CDR3 protein. The table includes around 780,000 distinct CDR3 sequences, roughly 56% detected once. The sample consisted of blood. These receptor sequences come from a man in his forties in good health.

This clonotype was seen only a few times. This chain connects TRBV29-1 to TRBJ1-2; D is undetermined. The CDR3 covers 13 residues. V shed 5 bases and J shed 4 bases, with 14 bases lying between them. CDR1 is SQVTM, CDR2 ANQGSEA, per germline. The CDR3 region is CSVPPASGYGYTF. The CDR3 DNA is TGCAGCGTTCCTCCCGCGTCGGGCTATGGCTACACCTTC. The full variable domain, its missing parts supplied by reference TRBV29-1 and TRBJ1-2, is SAVISQKPSRDICQRGTSLTIQCQVDSQVTMMFWYRQQPGQSLTLIATANQGSEATYESGFVIDKFPISRPNLTFSTLTVSNMSPEDSSIYLCSVPPASGYGYTFGSGTRLTVV.

The rearrangement uses TRBV28 and TRBJ2-4, with D tentatively TRBD1 (5 bases). TRBJ2-7 explains the end of the DNA better; the J call may be wrong. Germline CDR1 reads MDHEN; CDR2 reads SYDVKM. The CDR3 loop spans 12 amino acids. The CDR3 nucleotides are TGTGCCAGCAGTTCCAGGGCGTACGAGCAGTACTTC. It is translated as CASSSRAYEQYF.

This clonotype was seen only a few times. The chain combines TRBV7-2 with TRBJ2-5; a weak D match, TRBD1 (6 bases). V was pared by 5 bases and J by 4 bases, with 17 bases between. The CDR3 length is 15 residues. The germline CDR1 and CDR2 sequences are SGHTA and FQGNSA. CDR3 nucleotides: TGTGCCAGCAGCGCCGAGGGGAGAGGGGGAGAGACCCAGTACTTC. Protein: CASSAEGRGGETQYF.

This clonotype was detected a few times. With a much larger clone just one base away, this may be a read error. The chain combines TRBV7-9 with TRBJ2-7; D is uncertain. CDR3 length: 12 amino acids. The V gene's germline CDR1 is SEHNR and CDR2 FQNEAQ (reference sequence). The CDR3 reads CASSLGSCEQYF. In DNA, the CDR3 is TGTGCCAGCAGCTTAGGGTCCTGCGAGCAGTACTTC. The full variable domain, rest sourced from reference TRBV7-9 and TRBJ2-7, is DTGVSQNPRHKITKRGQNVTFRCDPISEHNRLYWYRQTLGQGPEFLTYFQNEAQLEKSRLLSDRFSAERPKGSFSTLEIQRTEQGDSAMYLCASSLGSCEQYFGPGTRLTVT.

The J gene is TRBJ2-7, the V gene TRBV4-2; no clear D gene. The CDR3 is 13 amino acids. Per the germline V gene, CDR1 is LGHNA and CDR2 is YNFKEQ. V lost 2 bases, J lost 2 bases, and 7 bases lay in between. DNA of the CDR3: TGTGCCAGCAGCCAACCCAATACCTACGAGCAGTACTTC. Translating it yields CASSQPNTYEQYF.

Only one count was recorded for this clonotype. V and J are TRBV29-1 and TRBJ1-1, with 7 bases fitting TRBD1. There are 14 residues in the CDR3. Trimming at V came to 7 bases and at J to 5 bases, leaving 13 bases not matched to a gene. Germline values: CDR1 SQVTM, CDR2 ANQGSEA. CDR3 bases: TGCAGCGGGAGAACAGGGGCCACGGGGACTGAAGCTTTCTTT. Residues: CSGRTGATGTEAFF.

The chain recombines TRBV29-1 with TRBJ2-7; either TRBD1 or TRBD2 may fit D (5 bases each). Trimming shortened V by 4 bases and J by 6 bases, and 10 bases separated the two germline ends. The CDR3 extends over 11 amino acids. Germline CDR1 SQVTM, CDR2 ANQGSEA. This chain's CDR3 is CSVGPGAEQYF. The CDR3 nucleotides are TGCAGCGTTGGGCCCGGGGCCGAGCAGTACTTC.

The rearrangement links TRBV20-1 to TRBJ2-3; 10 bases are a match to TRBD2. Trimming removed 6 bases from V and 3 bases from J; junction bases left unmatched: 6. This CDR3 region has 14 residues. CDR1 is DFQATT, CDR2 SNEGSKA, per germline (reference sequence). The CDR3 reads CSAPWTSGTDTQYF. CDR3 bases: TGCAGTGCCCCTTGGACTAGCGGAACAGATACGCAGTATTTT.

The chain carries TRBV3-1 and TRBJ2-5; D possibly corresponds to TRBD2 (6 bases). CDR1 and CDR2 (germline): LGHDT, YNNKEL (reference sequence). V was shortened by 4 bases and J by 9 bases, with 18 bases between the two germline ends. This CDR3 has 14 amino acids. The CDR3 sequence: CASSLLDRGEAQYF. For the CDR3, the DNA is TGTGCCAGCAGCCTACTGGACCGAGGGGAGGCCCAGTACTTC.

This rearrangement joins TRBV7-2 to TRBJ1-6; 8 nucleotides agree with TRBD1. Germline CDR1 reads SGHTA; CDR2 reads FQGNSA. The CDR3 is 16 amino acids. V dropped 2 bases and J dropped 3; count of bases not matched to a gene: 3. CDR3 coding DNA: TGTGCCAGCAGCTTATCGGACAGGGTCTATAATTCACCCCTCCACTTT. Its translation: CASSLSDRVYNSPLHF.

The chain joins TRBV5-1 to TRBJ2-7; 8 bases map to TRBD1. The CDR3 is 15 amino acids. V lost 3 bases, J lost 5 bases, and 10 bases stayed unmatched. Germline V gene sequence: CDR1 SGHRS, CDR2 YFSETQ. CDR3 coding DNA: TGCGCCAGCAGCTGGACGCAGGGGGCTAGGGACGAGCAGTACTTC. The encoded protein is CASSWTQGARDEQYF.

The chain couples TRBV28 to TRBJ1-2; no reliable D call. Trimming removed 1 base at V and 5 bases at J, with 14 bases between. The CDR3 contains 15 residues. CDR1 is MDHEN and CDR2 is SYDVKM in the germline V gene. CDR3 in DNA: TGTGCCAGCAGTTTATTCGCAGGTCCCTCTTATGGCTACACCTTC. This codes for CASSLFAGPSYGYTF.

This chain connects TRBV9 to TRBJ2-5, with D possibly being TRBD2 (5 bases). Germline lookup yields CDR1 SGDLS and CDR2 YYNGEE. Trimming took 4 bases from V and 1 from J, leaving 17 bases between them. CDR3 length equals 16 residues. The CDR3 here is CASSMGSTRRQETQYF. CDR3 bases: TGTGCCAGCAGCATGGGGTCCACTAGACGCCAAGAGACCCAGTACTTC.

This clonotype was picked up a small number of times. The J gene is TRBJ2-3, the V gene TRBV18; D is tentatively TRBD1 or TRBD2 (5 bases each). Germline CDR1 is KGHSH and CDR2 is LQKENI. Trimming shortened V by 2 bases and J by 4 bases, and 10 bases separated the two germline ends. The CDR3 runs 14 residues. CDR3 loop: CASSPSRGPDTQYF. CDR3 nucleotides: TGTGCCAGCTCACCAAGTCGGGGCCCAGATACGCAGTATTTT.

The genes are TRBV6-2 or TRBV6-3 and TRBJ2-3; TRBD1 agrees at 9 bases. V dropped 5 bases and J dropped 6; count of bases not matched to a gene: 9. CDR1 and CDR2 from the germline V gene are MNHEY and SVGEGT. This CDR3 has 15 amino acids. The DNA of the CDR3 is TGTGCCAGCAGTCACCTTGGACAGGGGAGGGATACGCAGTATTTT. Its protein is CASSHLGQGRDTQYF.

The chain carries TRBV24-1 and TRBJ2-1; 11 bases fit TRBD1. The CDR3 is 15 amino acids. The ends lost 4 bases at V and 6 bases at J; junction bases unmatched: 4. The V gene's germline CDR1 is KGHDR and CDR2 SFDVKD. Here the CDR3 reads CATSDRTGGRNEQFF. CDR3 DNA: TGTGCCACCAGTGACCGGACAGGGGGCCGCAATGAGCAGTTCTTC.

The chain is built from TRBV20-1 and TRBJ2-1; D gene ambiguous. This CDR3 is 14 amino acids long. Germline values: CDR1 DFQATT, CDR2 SNEGSKA (reference sequence). Trimming left V 2 bases short and J 0 bases short, with 8 bases between. CDR3 sequence reads: CSARILVSYNEQFF. The DNA for the CDR3 is TGCAGTGCTAGAATCCTAGTCTCCTACAATGAGCAGTTCTTC.

V and J are TRBV7-9 and TRBJ2-3; TRBD1 matches 7 bases. Germline V CDR1 and CDR2: SEHNR, FQNEAQ (reference sequence). The V gene end was trimmed by 3 bases and the J gene end by 4 bases; junction bases not matched to a gene: 10. The CDR3 consists of 16 residues. The CDR3 nucleotides are TGTGCCAGCAGCTTTGGGACAGCCTGGGGCCCAGATACGCAGTATTTT. It specifies CASSFGTAWGPDTQYF.

J is TRBJ2-7 and V is TRBV25-1; D is unresolved. Trimming took 5 bases from V and 6 from J, leaving 20 bases between them. The germline CDR1 and CDR2 sequences are MGHDK and SYGVNS. The CDR3 loop spans 15 amino acids. CDR3 bases: TGTGCCAGCAGTAGCGTTTTGGAGTCGGCAGGCGAGCAGTACTTC. Translated, it gives CASSSVLESAGEQYF.

The chain couples TRBV7-2 to TRBJ2-6; D might be TRBD2 (7 bases). Germline loops: CDR1 SGHTA, CDR2 FQGNSA. The V gene lost 5 bases and the J gene lost 0 bases, with 23 bases spanning the gap. The CDR3 totals 20 residues. The CDR3 DNA follows: TGTGCCAGCAGCCCTAGGGGGGGAGGGAGAACCCGCTCTGGGGCCAACGTCCTGACTTTC. This encodes CASSPRGGGRTRSGANVLTF.